The clone carrying this T cell receptor beta chain has only a few counts. Its antigen is as yet unknown. These data are taken from a study of T-cell memory formation after mild COVID-19. Background on the study: Across donors, TCR clusters were largely donor specific. General study points: The study found contracting CD4+ clones mainly in CM and EM and contracting CD8+ clones in EMRA. Clones contracting across day 15 to 85 had a balanced CD4/CD8 profile; later expanding clones leaned CD4+.

The CDR3 is made up of 14 amino acids. The trim removed 4 bases at V and 8 bases at J, leaving 6 bases unmatched. Germline V gene data show CDR1 as SGHRS and CDR2 as YFSETQ. TCR alpha and TCR beta cDNA libraries with sample barcodes and UMIs came from 5'RACE using constant-segment primers. TCRdb re-called the 5' RACE reads with MiXCR, one entry per CDR3 protein. The sample has roughly 380,000 distinct CDR3 sequences, 25% to 30% seen once. The rearrangement links TRBV5-1 to TRBJ2-1; 10 bases match TRBD2. Sequenced material: PBMCs or a T cell subset sorted from them (not recorded which). The source is an adult woman who had mild COVID-19 (a few samples of this study predate the infection). Cell type and time point are not known. The CDR3 DNA reads TGCGCCAGCAGCCAAGGGACTAGCGTCGATGAGCAGTTCTTC. Its protein is CASSQGTSVDEQFF.